This is a list of T cell receptor beta chains from one sample in a study of T cell changes during pregnancy in multiple sclerosis. The protocol was immunoSEQ multiplex PCR, while the TCRdb copy is restricted to in-frame clones and leaves out a portion. In the table there are 30,000 or so clones, about 84% of which are singletons. The sequenced sample was CD8+ T cells from peripheral blood mononuclear cells, obtained after pregnancy. The source is a female donor with multiple sclerosis, enrolled in a pregnancy study. CDR3s include the opening cysteine and the closing phenylalanine or tryptophan. The D gene is left open where the match is weak. Some rows mark clone size as missing; the rest say once, few, many or name a class of expanded clone.

>TRBV5-5|NA|once|TRBJ2-5
CASSGVQANQETQYF
TGTGCCAGCAGCGGGGTACAGGCCAACCAAGAGACCCAGTACTTC
>TRBV10-3|NA|NA|TRBJ2-7
CAISDSVFQYF
TGTGCCATCAGTGATTCGGTCTTCCAGTACTTC
>TRBV7-9|NA|few|TRBJ1-1
CASSRVMNTEAFF
TGTGCCAGCAGCCGAGTAATGAACACTGAAGCTTTCTTT
>TRBV5-4|TRBD1|NA|TRBJ2-6
CACTGAAGANVLTF
TGTGCCTGCACAGGGGCGGCTGGGGCCAACGTCCTGACTTTC
>TRBV28|NA|NA|TRBJ2-5
CASSSPSRLSQETQYF
TGTGCCAGCAGTAGCCCGTCTAGACTATCCCAAGAGACCCAGTACTTC
>TRBV5-6|NA|NA|TRBJ1-2
CASSPWTGGNYGYTF
TGTGCCAGCAGCCCCTGGACCGGGGGTAACTATGGCTACACCTTC
>TRBV6-1|TRBD2|NA|TRBJ2-1
CASRRTSASDNEQFF
TGTGCCAGCAGACGGACTAGCGCATCCGACAATGAGCAGTTCTTC
>TRBV7-9|TRBD1|few|TRBJ1-1
CASRPDREVAEAFF
TGTGCCAGCAGACCCGACAGGGAGGTCGCTGAAGCTTTCTTT
>TRBV4-3|TRBD2|NA|TRBJ2-1
CASSQDVLAGGWDEQFF
TGCGCCAGCAGCCAAGACGTCTTAGCGGGGGGGTGGGATGAGCAGTTCTTC
>TRBV7-9|TRBD1|NA|TRBJ1-2
CASGGTGTGQNGYTF
TGTGCCAGCGGCGGTACTGGGACAGGGCAAAATGGCTACACCTTC
>TRBV5-5|NA|NA|TRBJ2-7
CASSLGLGQYF
TGTGCCAGCAGCTTGGGACTCGGGCAGTACTTC
>TRBV14|TRBD1|once|TRBJ2-7
CASSHLRGQGGRLYEQYF
TGTGCCAGCAGCCACCTGCGTGGACAGGGAGGTCGGCTCTACGAGCAGTACTTC
>TRBV11-2|NA|NA|TRBJ2-1
CASSRIRGPRHGEQFF
TGTGCCAGCAGCCGAATTAGGGGTCCCCGGCATGGTGAGCAGTTCTTC
>TRBV30|TRBD1|NA|TRBJ2-3
CAWGGTGADTQYF
TGTGCCTGGGGGGGGACAGGGGCAGATACGCAGTATTTT
>TRBV27|TRBD1|NA|TRBJ1-1
CASSHRGPEAFF
TGTGCCAGCAGTCACAGGGGGCCTGAAGCTTTCTTT
>TRBV14|NA|once|TRBJ2-5
CASSQRPSAGTQYF
TGTGCCAGCAGCCAACGGCCTAGCGCGGGGACCCAGTACTTC
>TRBV13|TRBD2|NA|TRBJ2-1
CASSLDSAGTSGNEQFF
TGTGCCAGCAGCTTGGACTCGGCCGGGACTAGCGGTAATGAGCAGTTCTTC
>TRBV7-3|NA|NA|TRBJ2-3
CASSLGPPGALGTDTQYF
TGTGCCAGCAGCTTAGGCCCGCCAGGGGCGTTGGGCACAGATACGCAGTATTTT
>TRBV19|NA|once|TRBJ2-1
CASSIANFFNEQFF
TGTGCCAGTAGTATAGCAAACTTTTTCAATGAGCAGTTCTTC
>TRBV13|NA|NA|TRBJ2-2
CASSFMTGELFF
TGTGCCAGCAGCTTTATGACCGGGGAGCTGTTTTTT
>TRBV30|NA|NA|TRBJ2-7
CAWQVGGEQYF
TGTGCCTGGCAAGTAGGCGGCGAGCAGTACTTC
>TRBV2|NA|once|TRBJ2-2
CASNEGGELFF
TGTGCCAGCAACGAGGGCGGGGAGCTGTTTTTT
>TRBV7-3|NA|NA|TRBJ2-5
CASSLTGGVETQYF
TGTGCCAGCAGCTTAACGGGGGGAGTGGAGACCCAGTACTTC
>TRBV4-3|NA|medium-sized|TRBJ1-6
CASSQSSERGGSPLHF
TGCGCCAGCAGCCAGTCCTCGGAGCGGGGGGGTTCACCCCTCCACTTT
>TRBV5-4|NA|NA|TRBJ2-5
CASSSWGVPGETQYF
TGTGCCAGCAGCTCTTGGGGGGTCCCCGGAGAGACCCAGTACTTC
>TRBV6-5|TRBD1|few|TRBJ1-2
CASSSTDRGYGYTF
TGTGCCAGCAGTTCAACGGACAGGGGGTATGGCTACACCTTC
>TRBV27|TRBD1|NA|TRBJ1-1
CASSFLGQGGSTEAFF
TGTGCCAGCAGTTTTTTGGGACAGGGAGGTAGTACTGAAGCTTTCTTT
>TRBV13|NA|once|TRBJ2-2
CASSPERRRTGELFF
TGTGCCAGCAGCCCTGAGAGGAGGAGAACCGGGGAGCTGTTTTTT
>TRBV5-6|NA|NA|TRBJ1-6
CASSLQGNSPLHF
TGTGCCAGCAGCTTACAGGGTAATTCACCCCTCCACTTT
>TRBV27|TRBD2|NA|TRBJ2-7
CASSPSGTSGAYEQYF
TGTGCCAGCAGTCCGTCCGGGACTAGCGGGGCCTACGAGCAGTACTTC
>TRBV19|NA|NA|TRBJ2-7
CASSITGPQYEQYF
TGTGCCAGTAGTATCACAGGACCCCAATACGAGCAGTACTTC
>TRBV4-2|NA|NA|TRBJ2-7
CASSQGRGSAYEQYF
TGTGCCAGCAGCCAAGGGAGGGGATCTGCCTACGAGCAGTACTTC
>TRBV7-9|NA|once|TRBJ1-1
CASSFLRGSGTEAFF
TGTGCCAGCAGCTTTTTGAGGGGGAGTGGCACTGAAGCTTTCTTT
>TRBV30|NA|NA|TRBJ1-6
CAWNLMEGGASPLHF
TGTGCCTGGAACTTGATGGAGGGTGGAGCCTCACCCCTCCACTTT
>TRBV10-2|TRBD1|NA|TRBJ1-2
CASSEPTTGNYGYTF
TGCGCCAGCAGTGAGCCTACGACAGGGAACTATGGCTACACCTTC
>TRBV7-9|TRBD1|NA|TRBJ2-2
CASSFDRANTGELFF
TGTGCCAGCAGCTTCGACAGGGCGAACACCGGGGAGCTGTTTTTT
>TRBV5-6|TRBD1|NA|TRBJ2-6
CASSIRQGRSGANVLTF
TGTGCCAGCAGCATTCGACAGGGGAGGTCTGGGGCCAACGTCCTGACTTTC
>TRBV28|TRBD1|NA|TRBJ2-7
CASSLGTGPYEQYF
TGTGCCAGCAGTTTAGGGACAGGGCCCTACGAGCAGTACTTC
>TRBV27|NA|NA|TRBJ1-6
CASCRDTISPLHF
TGTGCCAGCTGCCGGGACACCATTTCACCCCTCCACTTT
>TRBV27|TRBD1|NA|TRBJ1-5
CASSRGGFENQPQHF
TGTGCCAGCAGTCGAGGGGGCTTCGAAAATCAGCCCCAGCATTTT
>TRBV6-1|NA|NA|TRBJ2-1
CASKAVLGSNEQFF
TGTGCCAGTAAAGCGGTTCTGGGGTCTAATGAGCAGTTCTTC
>TRBV4-1|NA|NA|TRBJ2-7
CASSQDLGQGTYEQYF
TGCGCCAGCAGCCAAGATCTGGGGCAGGGAACCTACGAGCAGTACTTC